The present TCR beta chain was sequenced within a study of shared clonotypes between healthy human individuals. Study-wide results and caveats: Compared with memory subsets, naive subsets generally had larger estimated richness. Of the naive CD4 clonotypes, approximately 5% were shared across several donors. What limited the represented genetic and exposure-history diversity was the small number of donors.

Turning to this clone: The antigen remains unidentified.

V was trimmed by 1 base and J by 5 bases, leaving 14 bases between them. The germline gives CDR1 MGHRA, CDR2 YSYEKL. CDR3 size: 15 residues. Roughly 27,000 T cell genomes, or around 180 ng DNA, went into the sorted-subset replicate PCRs. This table comes from immunoSEQ multiplex PCR, and its TCRdb copy is limited to in-frame clones, with some not included. Found here are about 2,200,000 clones, around 93% of them singletons; the top ten hold under 2%. Naive CD8 cells were CD45RO-negative, positively selected for CCR7, excluding terminally differentiated effector memory CD45RA+ cells. This receptor was taken from a man aged 18 to 29 in good health. Some clones in this sample may be carry-over from other donors' samples. Sequencing was performed on naive CD8+ T cells from PBMCs. This chain joins TRBV4-1 and TRBJ1-1; no clear D gene. CDR3 sequence reads: CASSQVARARTEAFF. The CDR3 coding sequence is TGCGCCAGCAGCCAAGTCGCGCGGGCTCGGACTGAAGCTTTCTTT.